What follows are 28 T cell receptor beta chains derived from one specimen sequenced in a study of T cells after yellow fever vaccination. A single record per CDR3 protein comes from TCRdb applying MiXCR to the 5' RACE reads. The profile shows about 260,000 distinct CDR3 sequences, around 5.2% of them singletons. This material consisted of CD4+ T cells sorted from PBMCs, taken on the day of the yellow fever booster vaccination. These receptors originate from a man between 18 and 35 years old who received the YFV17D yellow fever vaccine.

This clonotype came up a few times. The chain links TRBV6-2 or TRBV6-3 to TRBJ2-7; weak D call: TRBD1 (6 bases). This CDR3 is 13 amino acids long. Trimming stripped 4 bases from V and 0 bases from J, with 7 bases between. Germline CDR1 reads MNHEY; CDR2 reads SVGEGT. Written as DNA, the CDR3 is TGTGCCAGCAGTTGGACAGACTCCTACGAGCAGTACTTC. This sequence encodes CASSWTDSYEQYF.

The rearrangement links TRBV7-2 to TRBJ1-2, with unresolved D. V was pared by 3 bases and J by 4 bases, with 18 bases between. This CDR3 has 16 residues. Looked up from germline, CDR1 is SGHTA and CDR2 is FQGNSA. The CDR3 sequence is CASSFNSQPRSYGYTF. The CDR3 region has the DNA TGTGCCAGCAGCTTCAATTCGCAGCCTCGAAGCTATGGCTACACCTTC.

This chain's CDR3 is CASSSTAERTEAFF. The DNA of the CDR3 is TGTGCCAGCAGCTCTACAGCGGAGCGCACTGAAGCTTTCTTT. The chain couples TRBV5-4 to TRBJ1-1; no clear D gene. CDR1 and CDR2 from the germline V gene are SGHNT and YYREEE (reference sequence). Trimming pared 3 bases from V and 4 bases from J, leaving 13 bases between. This CDR3 contains 14 residues.

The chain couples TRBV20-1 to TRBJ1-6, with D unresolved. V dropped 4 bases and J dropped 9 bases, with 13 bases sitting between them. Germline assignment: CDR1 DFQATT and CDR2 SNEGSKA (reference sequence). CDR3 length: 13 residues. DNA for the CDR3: TGCAGTGCTACAAGCCCCCCGTCTTCACCCCTCCACTTT. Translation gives CSATSPPSSPLHF.

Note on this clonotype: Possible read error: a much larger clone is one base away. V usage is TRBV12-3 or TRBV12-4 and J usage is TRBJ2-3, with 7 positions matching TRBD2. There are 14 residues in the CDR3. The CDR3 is CASTSGKRADRQYF. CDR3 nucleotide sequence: TGTGCCAGCACCAGCGGGAAACGTGCAGATAGGCAGTATTTT.

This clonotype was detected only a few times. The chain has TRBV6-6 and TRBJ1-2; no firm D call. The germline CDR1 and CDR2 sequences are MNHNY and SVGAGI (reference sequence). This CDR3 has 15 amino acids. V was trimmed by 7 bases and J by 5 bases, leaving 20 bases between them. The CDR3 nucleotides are TGTGCCAGCATTACGAATGGCGAACCCCCTTATGGCTACACCTTC. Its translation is CASITNGEPPYGYTF.

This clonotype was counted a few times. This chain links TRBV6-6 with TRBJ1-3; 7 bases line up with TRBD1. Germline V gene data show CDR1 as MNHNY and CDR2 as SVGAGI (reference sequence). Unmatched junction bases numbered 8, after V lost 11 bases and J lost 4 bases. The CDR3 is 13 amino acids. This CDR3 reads CAGTGESGNTIYF. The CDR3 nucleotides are TGTGCCGGAACAGGGGAAAGCGGAAACACCATATATTTT.

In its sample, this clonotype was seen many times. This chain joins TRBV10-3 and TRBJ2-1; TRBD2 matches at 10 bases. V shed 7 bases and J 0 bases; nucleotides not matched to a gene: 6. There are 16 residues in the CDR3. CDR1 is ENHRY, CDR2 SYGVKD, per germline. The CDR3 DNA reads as TGTGCCATCATGGCTAGCGGGGGCGGCTCCTACAATGAGCAGTTCTTC. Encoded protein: CAIMASGGGSYNEQFF.

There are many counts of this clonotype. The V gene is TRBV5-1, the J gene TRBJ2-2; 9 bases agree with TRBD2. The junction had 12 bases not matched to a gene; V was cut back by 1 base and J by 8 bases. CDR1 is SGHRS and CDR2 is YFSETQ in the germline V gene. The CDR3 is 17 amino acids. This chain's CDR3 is CASSLKRGVLTSGELFF. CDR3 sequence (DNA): TGCGCCAGCAGCTTGAAGCGGGGGGTCCTGACGTCGGGGGAGCTGTTTTTT.

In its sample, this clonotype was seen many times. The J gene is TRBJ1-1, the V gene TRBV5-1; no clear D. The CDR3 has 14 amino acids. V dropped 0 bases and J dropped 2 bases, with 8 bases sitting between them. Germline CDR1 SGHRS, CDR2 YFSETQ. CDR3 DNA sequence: TGCGCCAGCAGCTTGGGACCTCTCAACACTGAAGCTTTCTTT. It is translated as CASSLGPLNTEAFF.

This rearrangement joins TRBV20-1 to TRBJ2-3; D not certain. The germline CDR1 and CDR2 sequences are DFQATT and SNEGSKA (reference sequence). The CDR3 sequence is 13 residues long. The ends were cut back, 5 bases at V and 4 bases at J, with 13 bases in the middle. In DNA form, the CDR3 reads TGCAGTGCTTCCCCTTCAGAGTCAGATACGCAGTATTTT. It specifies CSASPSESDTQYF.

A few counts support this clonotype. DNA of the CDR3: TGTGCCAACGGACAGGGGGCTGGAAACACCATATATTTT. This encodes CANGQGAGNTIYF. This chain joins TRBV10-3 and TRBJ1-3, with 10 bases lining up with TRBD1. This CDR3 region has 13 residues. The germline gives CDR1 ENHRY, CDR2 SYGVKD. The J segment lost 2 bases and the V segment lost 10 bases, leaving 2 bases of the junction unmatched.

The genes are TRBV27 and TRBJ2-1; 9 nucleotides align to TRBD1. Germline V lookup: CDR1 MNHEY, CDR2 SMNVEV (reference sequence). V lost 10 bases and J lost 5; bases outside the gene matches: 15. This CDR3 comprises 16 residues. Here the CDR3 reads CATGEPGQGLDNEQFF. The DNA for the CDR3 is TGTGCCACGGGAGAGCCGGGACAGGGATTGGACAATGAGCAGTTCTTC.

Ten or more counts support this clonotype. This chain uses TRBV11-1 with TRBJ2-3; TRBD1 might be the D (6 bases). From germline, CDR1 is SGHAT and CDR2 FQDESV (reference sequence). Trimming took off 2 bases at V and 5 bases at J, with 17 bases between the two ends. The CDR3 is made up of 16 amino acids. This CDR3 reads CASSLRPDSWGDTQYF. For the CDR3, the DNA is TGTGCCAGCAGCTTACGGCCGGACAGCTGGGGAGATACGCAGTATTTT.

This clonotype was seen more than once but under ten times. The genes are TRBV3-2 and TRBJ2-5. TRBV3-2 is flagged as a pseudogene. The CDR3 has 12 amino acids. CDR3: CASSQDEETQYF. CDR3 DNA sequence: TGTGCCAGCAGCCAAGATGAGGAGACCCAGTACTTC.

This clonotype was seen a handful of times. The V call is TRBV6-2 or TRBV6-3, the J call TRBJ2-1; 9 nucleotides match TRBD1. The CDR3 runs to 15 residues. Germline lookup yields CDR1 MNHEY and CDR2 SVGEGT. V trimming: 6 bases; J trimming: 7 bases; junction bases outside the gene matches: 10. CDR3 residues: CASRTGGEGKNEQFF. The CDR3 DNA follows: TGTGCCAGCAGAACAGGGGGCGAAGGAAAGAATGAGCAGTTCTTC.

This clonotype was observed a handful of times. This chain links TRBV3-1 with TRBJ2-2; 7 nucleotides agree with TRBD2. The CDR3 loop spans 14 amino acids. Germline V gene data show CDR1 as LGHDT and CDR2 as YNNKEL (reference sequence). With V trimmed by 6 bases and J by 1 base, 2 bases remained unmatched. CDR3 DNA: TGTGCCAGCAGAACTAGCGTGAACACCGGGGAGCTGTTTTTT. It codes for CASRTSVNTGELFF.

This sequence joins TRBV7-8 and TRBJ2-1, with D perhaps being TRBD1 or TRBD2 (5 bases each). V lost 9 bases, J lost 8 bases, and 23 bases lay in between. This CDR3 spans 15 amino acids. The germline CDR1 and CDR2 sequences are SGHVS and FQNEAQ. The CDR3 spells CARGPRRLGPYEQFF. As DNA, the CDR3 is TGTGCCAGGGGCCCCCGACGGCTGGGACCCTATGAGCAGTTCTTC.

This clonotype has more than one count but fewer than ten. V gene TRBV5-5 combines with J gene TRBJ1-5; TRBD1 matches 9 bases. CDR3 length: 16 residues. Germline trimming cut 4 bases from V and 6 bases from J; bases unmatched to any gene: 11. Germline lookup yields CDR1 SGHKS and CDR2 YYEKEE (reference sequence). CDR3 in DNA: TGTGCCAGCAGCGAGAGAGACAGGGGGGCAGGTCAGCCCCAGCATTTT. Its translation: CASSERDRGAGQPQHF.

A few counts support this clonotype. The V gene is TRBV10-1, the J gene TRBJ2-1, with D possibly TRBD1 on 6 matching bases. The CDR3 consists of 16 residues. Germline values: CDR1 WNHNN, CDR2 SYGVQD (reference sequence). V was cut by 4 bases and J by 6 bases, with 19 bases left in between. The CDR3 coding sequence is TGCGCCAGCAGTGCCACGGACAGTACTTCACGCAATGAGCAGTTCTTC. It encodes CASSATDSTSRNEQFF.

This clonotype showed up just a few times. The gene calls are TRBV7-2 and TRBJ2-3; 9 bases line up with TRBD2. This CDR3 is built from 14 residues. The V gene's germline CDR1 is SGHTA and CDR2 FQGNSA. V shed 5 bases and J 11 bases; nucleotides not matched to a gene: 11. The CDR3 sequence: CASSPSSGANVQYF. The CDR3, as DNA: TGTGCCAGCAGCCCCTCTAGCGGGGCAAATGTGCAGTATTTT.

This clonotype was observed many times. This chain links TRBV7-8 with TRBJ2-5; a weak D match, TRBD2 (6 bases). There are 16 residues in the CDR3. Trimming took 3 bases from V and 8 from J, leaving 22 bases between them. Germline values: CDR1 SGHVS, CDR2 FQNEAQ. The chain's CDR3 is CASSFVVAVYSPTQYF. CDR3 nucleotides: TGTGCCAGCAGCTTCGTTGTAGCGGTATATAGTCCTACCCAGTACTTC.

CDR3 in DNA: TGTGCCAGCAGCTTAGCGGGGGGACTAGGGGAGCTGTTTTTT. It translates to CASSLAGGLGELFF. V and J are TRBV11-1 and TRBJ2-2; 7 nucleotides line up with TRBD2. Germline lookup yields CDR1 SGHAT and CDR2 FQDESV (reference sequence). This CDR3 contains 14 residues. V gave up 0 bases and J gave up 8 bases; unmatched junction bases: 3.

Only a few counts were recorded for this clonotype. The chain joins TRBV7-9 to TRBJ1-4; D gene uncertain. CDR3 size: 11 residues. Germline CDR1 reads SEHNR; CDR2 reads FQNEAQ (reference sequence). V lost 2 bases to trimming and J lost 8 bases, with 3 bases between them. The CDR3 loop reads CASSLLEKLFF. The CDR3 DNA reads TGTGCCAGCAGCTTACTGGAAAAACTGTTTTTT.

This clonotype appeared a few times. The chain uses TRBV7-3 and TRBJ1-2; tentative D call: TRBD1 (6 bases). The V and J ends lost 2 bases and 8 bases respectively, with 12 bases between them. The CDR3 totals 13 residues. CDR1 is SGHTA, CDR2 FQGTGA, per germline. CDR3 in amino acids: CASSLQGQEGYTF. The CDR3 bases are TGTGCCAGCAGCTTACAGGGGCAGGAAGGCTACACCTTC.

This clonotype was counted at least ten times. The chain's CDR3 is CASSPGGAGGINTEAFF. The CDR3 DNA reads TGTGCCAGCAGCCCGGGAGGTGCAGGGGGGATAAACACTGAAGCTTTCTTT. This chain connects TRBV11-2 to TRBJ1-1; 7 nucleotides line up with TRBD1. In germline, CDR1 is SGHAT, CDR2 FQNNGV. This CDR3 spans 17 amino acids. V shed 5 bases and J 2 bases; nucleotides not matched to a gene: 14.

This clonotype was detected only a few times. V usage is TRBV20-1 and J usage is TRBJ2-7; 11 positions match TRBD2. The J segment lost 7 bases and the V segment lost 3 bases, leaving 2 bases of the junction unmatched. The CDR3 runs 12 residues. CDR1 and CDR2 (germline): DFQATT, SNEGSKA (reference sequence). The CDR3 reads CSARTSGDEQYV. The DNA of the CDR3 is TGCAGTGCTAGGACTAGCGGGGATGAGCAGTACGTC.

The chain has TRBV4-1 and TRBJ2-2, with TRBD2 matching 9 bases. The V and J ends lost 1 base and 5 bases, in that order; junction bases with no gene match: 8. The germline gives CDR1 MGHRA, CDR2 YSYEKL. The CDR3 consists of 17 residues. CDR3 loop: CASSQVRGGAWTGELFF. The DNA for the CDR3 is TGCGCCAGCAGCCAAGTCCGCGGGGGGGCATGGACCGGGGAGCTGTTTTTT.